This is a list of T cell receptor beta chains from one sample in a study of identical twins. TCRdb reprocessed the 5' RACE reads with MiXCR, giving one entry per CDR3 protein. The sample includes 300,000 to 400,000 distinct CDR3 sequences, approximately 9.1% of them seen just once. The sample comprised naive T cells sorted from blood. The receptors come from a woman aged 45 to 65 in good health. Each CDR3 is given with its conserved first and last residue. A D gene is named only where the DNA matches it firmly. The size field is filled for only some rows; it gives once, few, many or a size class.

v_call: TRBV5-1; d_call: TRBD1; j_call: TRBJ1-1; clone_size: few; cdr3_nt: TGCGCCAGCAGCCGCGACAGGGCTCAAATGAACACTGAAGCTTTCTTT; cdr3_aa: CASSRDRAQMNTEAFF
v_call: TRBV20-1; d_call: .; j_call: TRBJ1-2; clone_size: few; cdr3_nt: TGCAGTGCTAGAGGGGACTATGGCTACACCTTC; cdr3_aa: CSARGDYGYTF
v_call: TRBV7-9; d_call: TRBD1; j_call: TRBJ2-2; clone_size: few; cdr3_nt: TGTGCCAGCAGCAAGCCCGGGACAGAGAACACCGGGGAGCTGTTTTTT; cdr3_aa: CASSKPGTENTGELFF
v_call: TRBV20-1; d_call: TRBD2; j_call: TRBJ2-3; clone_size: .; cdr3_nt: TGCAGTGCCAGGGAGGGCCCCACAGATACGCAGTATTTT; cdr3_aa: CSAREGPTDTQYF
v_call: TRBV12-3/TRBV12-4; d_call: .; j_call: TRBJ2-4; clone_size: many; cdr3_nt: TGTGCCAGCACCCTCGGACTCAACATTCAGTACTTC; cdr3_aa: CASTLGLNIQYF
v_call: TRBV7-7; d_call: .; j_call: TRBJ1-5; clone_size: .; cdr3_nt: TGTGCCAGCAGCTTAGGAACAGATCAGCCCCAGCATTTT; cdr3_aa: CASSLGTDQPQHF
v_call: TRBV7-8; d_call: TRBD1; j_call: TRBJ1-1; clone_size: .; cdr3_nt: TGTGCCAGCAGCTTAACTACCGACAGGGTCGGGACTGAAGCTTTCTTT; cdr3_aa: CASSLTTDRVGTEAFF
v_call: TRBV11-3; d_call: .; j_call: TRBJ2-1; clone_size: few; cdr3_nt: TGTGCCAGCAGCTTAGAATTAGCGGAGGATGAGCAGTTCTTC; cdr3_aa: CASSLELAEDEQFF
v_call: TRBV29-1; d_call: .; j_call: TRBJ1-1; clone_size: few; cdr3_nt: TGCAGCGGCTACAGGGTGAACACTGAAGCTTTCTTT; cdr3_aa: CSGYRVNTEAFF
v_call: TRBV29-1; d_call: .; j_call: TRBJ2-5; clone_size: .; cdr3_nt: TGCAGCGTCCAATCGGGTCAAGAGACCCAGTACTTC; cdr3_aa: CSVQSGQETQYF
v_call: TRBV18; d_call: .; j_call: TRBJ1-5; clone_size: few; cdr3_nt: TGTGCCAGCTCACCACTAGTCCCCGATAGCAATCAGCCCCAGCATTTT; cdr3_aa: CASSPLVPDSNQPQHF
v_call: TRBV9; d_call: TRBD2; j_call: TRBJ2-5; clone_size: few; cdr3_nt: TGTGCCAGCAGCATGGGACTAGGCATGGGGGAGACCCAGTACTTC; cdr3_aa: CASSMGLGMGETQYF
v_call: TRBV12-3/TRBV12-4; d_call: .; j_call: TRBJ2-2; clone_size: many; cdr3_nt: TGTGCCAGCAGTTTAAATCGTAACACCGGGGAGCTGTTTTTT; cdr3_aa: CASSLNRNTGELFF
v_call: TRBV6-2/TRBV6-3; d_call: .; j_call: TRBJ2-3; clone_size: many; cdr3_nt: TGTGCCAGCAGTTCGCCGACTAGTCCAGATACGCAGTATTTT; cdr3_aa: CASSSPTSPDTQYF
v_call: TRBV5-1; d_call: .; j_call: TRBJ1-1; clone_size: many; cdr3_nt: TGCGCCAGCAGCTACAGGACGAACACTGAAGCTTTCTTT; cdr3_aa: CASSYRTNTEAFF
v_call: TRBV12-3/TRBV12-4; d_call: .; j_call: TRBJ2-1; clone_size: many; cdr3_nt: TGTGCCAGCAGTCCCCTTCCAGGGGATTGGTCCTACAATGAGCAGTTCTTC; cdr3_aa: CASSPLPGDWSYNEQFF
v_call: TRBV7-8; d_call: .; j_call: TRBJ2-5; clone_size: .; cdr3_nt: TGTGCCAGCAGCTCAGGGGAGGGGAGGGAGACCCAGTACTTC; cdr3_aa: CASSSGEGRETQYF
v_call: TRBV6-5; d_call: .; j_call: TRBJ1-1; clone_size: .; cdr3_nt: TGTGCCAGCAGCCCCGGGGCGAGCACTGAAGCTTTCTTT; cdr3_aa: CASSPGASTEAFF
v_call: TRBV4-1; d_call: TRBD2; j_call: TRBJ2-4; clone_size: .; cdr3_nt: TGCGCCAGCAGCCAAGCCGGGACTAGCGGGGCGGTCAAAAACATTCAGTACTTC; cdr3_aa: CASSQAGTSGAVKNIQYF
v_call: TRBV5-6; d_call: .; j_call: TRBJ2-1; clone_size: many; cdr3_nt: TGTGCCAGCAGCCCGCGTTACAATGAGCAGTTCTTC; cdr3_aa: CASSPRYNEQFF
v_call: TRBV11-3; d_call: .; j_call: TRBJ2-7; clone_size: once; cdr3_nt: TGTGCCAGCAGCTTACCGTCGTTGAGCGAGCAGTACTTC; cdr3_aa: CASSLPSLSEQYF
v_call: TRBV5-1; d_call: .; j_call: TRBJ2-3; clone_size: .; cdr3_nt: TGCGCCAGCAGCTTGGTGGTAGCAACCGTCGGGAGCACAGATACGCAGTATTTT; cdr3_aa: CASSLVVATVGSTDTQYF
v_call: TRBV20-1; d_call: .; j_call: TRBJ1-1; clone_size: few; cdr3_nt: TGCAGTGCTCCCGGCAGTAACACTGAAGCTTTCTTT; cdr3_aa: CSAPGSNTEAFF
v_call: TRBV4-2; d_call: TRBD2; j_call: TRBJ2-3; clone_size: few; cdr3_nt: TGTGCCAGCAGCCAATCCGGGACTAGCGGATGGAGCACAGATACGCAGTATTTT; cdr3_aa: CASSQSGTSGWSTDTQYF
v_call: TRBV27; d_call: .; j_call: TRBJ2-2; clone_size: few; cdr3_nt: TGTGCCAGCAGTTTCGAGATGCCCCAGGGGAACACCGGGGAGCTGTTTTTT; cdr3_aa: CASSFEMPQGNTGELFF
v_call: TRBV12-3/TRBV12-4; d_call: .; j_call: TRBJ1-1; clone_size: many; cdr3_nt: TGTGCCAGCAGCCGAGGACAGTTGAAGATAACTTTCTTT; cdr3_aa: CASSRGQLKITFF
v_call: TRBV5-1; d_call: TRBD1; j_call: TRBJ1-1; clone_size: .; cdr3_nt: TGCGCCAGCAGCTTAACAACAGGGGGGGCCACTGAAGCTTTCTTT; cdr3_aa: CASSLTTGGATEAFF
v_call: TRBV29-1; d_call: TRBD1; j_call: TRBJ2-1; clone_size: many; cdr3_nt: TGCAGCGTTGCCCGGACAGGGTCCAATGAGCAGTTCTTC; cdr3_aa: CSVARTGSNEQFF
v_call: TRBV5-6; d_call: .; j_call: TRBJ2-6; clone_size: .; cdr3_nt: TGTGCCAGCAGCTTCCGGGGAGCTGGGGCCAACGTCCTGACTTTC; cdr3_aa: CASSFRGAGANVLTF
v_call: TRBV7-8; d_call: .; j_call: TRBJ2-3; clone_size: few; cdr3_nt: TGTGCCAGCGGGGAGGTTTCGCATACGCAGTATTTT; cdr3_aa: CASGEVSHTQYF
v_call: TRBV2; d_call: .; j_call: TRBJ2-1; clone_size: .; cdr3_nt: TGTGCCAGCAGTCCCTCGTCACAGGTAAACAATGAGCAGTTCTTC; cdr3_aa: CASSPSSQVNNEQFF
v_call: TRBV10-3; d_call: .; j_call: TRBJ1-6; clone_size: .; cdr3_nt: TGTGCCATCAGTGAGACCCAGACAGAGACTAATTCACCCCTCCACTTT; cdr3_aa: CAISETQTETNSPLHF
v_call: TRBV5-4; d_call: .; j_call: TRBJ2-3; clone_size: few; cdr3_nt: TGTGCCAGCAGCTTAGGCGGGCCCACAGATACGCAGTATTTT; cdr3_aa: CASSLGGPTDTQYF
v_call: TRBV4-1; d_call: .; j_call: TRBJ1-1; clone_size: many; cdr3_nt: TGCGCCAGCAGCCAAGATGAGGCACCGAACACTGAAGCTTTCTTT; cdr3_aa: CASSQDEAPNTEAFF
v_call: TRBV20-1; d_call: .; j_call: TRBJ2-1; clone_size: .; cdr3_nt: TGCAGTGCTAGAGTTCCGGGGCCCTACAATGAGCAGTTCTTC; cdr3_aa: CSARVPGPYNEQFF
v_call: TRBV10-3; d_call: TRBD2; j_call: TRBJ2-5; clone_size: few; cdr3_nt: TGTGCCACCGCTGAAGCGGGGATCCAAGAGACCCAGTACTTC; cdr3_aa: CATAEAGIQETQYF
v_call: TRBV12-3/TRBV12-4; d_call: .; j_call: TRBJ2-1; clone_size: many; cdr3_nt: TGTGCCAGCAGCGACGACTACTGGGAGCAGTTCTTC; cdr3_aa: CASSDDYWEQFF
v_call: TRBV12-3/TRBV12-4; d_call: .; j_call: TRBJ2-2; clone_size: many; cdr3_nt: TGTGCCAGCAGTTTAGCGGGGGACACCGGGGAGCTGTTTTTT; cdr3_aa: CASSLAGDTGELFF
v_call: TRBV20-1; d_call: .; j_call: TRBJ2-1; clone_size: many; cdr3_nt: TGCAGTGCCCCGGGACCCTCGTTCAATGAGCAGTTCTTC; cdr3_aa: CSAPGPSFNEQFF
v_call: TRBV4-1; d_call: .; j_call: TRBJ1-5; clone_size: many; cdr3_nt: TGCGCCAGCAGCCAAATAGGGCCAGGGAGCAATCAGCCCCAGCATTTT; cdr3_aa: CASSQIGPGSNQPQHF
v_call: TRBV20-1; d_call: TRBD2; j_call: TRBJ2-1; clone_size: many; cdr3_nt: TGCAGTGCTAGACCCGGACTAGCGGTAATCAATGAGCAGTTCTTC; cdr3_aa: CSARPGLAVINEQFF
v_call: TRBV7-9; d_call: TRBD1; j_call: TRBJ2-1; clone_size: .; cdr3_nt: TGTGCCAGCAGCTCGACAGGGAGCGCACTCTACAATGAGCAGTTCTTC; cdr3_aa: CASSSTGSALYNEQFF
v_call: TRBV5-8; d_call: .; j_call: TRBJ2-7; clone_size: .; cdr3_nt: TGTGCCAGCAGCTTCGGCGAGCAGTACTTC; cdr3_aa: CASSFGEQYF
v_call: TRBV5-1; d_call: .; j_call: TRBJ2-5; clone_size: few; cdr3_nt: TGCGCCAGCACTAGGACCGACAAAGAGACCCAGTACTTC; cdr3_aa: CASTRTDKETQYF
v_call: TRBV12-3/TRBV12-4; d_call: TRBD2; j_call: TRBJ2-1; clone_size: many; cdr3_nt: TGTGCCAGCAGGGAACTAGCGGGAGGACACAATGAGCAGTTCTTC; cdr3_aa: CASRELAGGHNEQFF
v_call: TRBV11-2; d_call: .; j_call: TRBJ2-3; clone_size: few; cdr3_nt: TGTGCCAGCAGCTTATGGTCCCGGACAGATACGCAGTATTTT; cdr3_aa: CASSLWSRTDTQYF
v_call: TRBV4-1; d_call: TRBD2; j_call: TRBJ2-2; clone_size: .; cdr3_nt: TGCGCCAGCAGCCAGACAGCGCTAGCGGGAGGGCGGAACACCGGGGAGCTGTTTTTT; cdr3_aa: CASSQTALAGGRNTGELFF
v_call: TRBV15; d_call: TRBD2; j_call: TRBJ2-3; clone_size: few; cdr3_nt: TGTGCCACCAGCACTACCGGGACTACCCGAATCACAGATACGCAGTATTTT; cdr3_aa: CATSTTGTTRITDTQYF
v_call: TRBV27; d_call: .; j_call: TRBJ2-7; clone_size: .; cdr3_nt: TGTGCCAGCAGGCTGTGGGGCACCTCTACCTACGAGCAGTACTTC; cdr3_aa: CASRLWGTSTYEQYF
v_call: TRBV24-1; d_call: .; j_call: TRBJ2-1; clone_size: .; cdr3_nt: TGTGCCACCAGTGACCCAGCCGGGGACGATTACAATGAGCAGTTCTTC; cdr3_aa: CATSDPAGDDYNEQFF
v_call: TRBV4-1; d_call: TRBD2; j_call: TRBJ2-1; clone_size: .; cdr3_nt: TGCGCCAGCAGCCAAGAAAGGCTAGCGGTTAATTACAATGAGCAGTTCTTC; cdr3_aa: CASSQERLAVNYNEQFF
v_call: TRBV29-1; d_call: .; j_call: TRBJ1-1; clone_size: .; cdr3_nt: TGCAGCGTTGAAGAGTGGGGGATGGGCACTGAAGCTTTCTTT; cdr3_aa: CSVEEWGMGTEAFF
v_call: TRBV10-3; d_call: .; j_call: TRBJ2-7; clone_size: .; cdr3_nt: TGTGCCATCAGTGAAGGGACGGGGACCTACGAGCAGTACTTC; cdr3_aa: CAISEGTGTYEQYF